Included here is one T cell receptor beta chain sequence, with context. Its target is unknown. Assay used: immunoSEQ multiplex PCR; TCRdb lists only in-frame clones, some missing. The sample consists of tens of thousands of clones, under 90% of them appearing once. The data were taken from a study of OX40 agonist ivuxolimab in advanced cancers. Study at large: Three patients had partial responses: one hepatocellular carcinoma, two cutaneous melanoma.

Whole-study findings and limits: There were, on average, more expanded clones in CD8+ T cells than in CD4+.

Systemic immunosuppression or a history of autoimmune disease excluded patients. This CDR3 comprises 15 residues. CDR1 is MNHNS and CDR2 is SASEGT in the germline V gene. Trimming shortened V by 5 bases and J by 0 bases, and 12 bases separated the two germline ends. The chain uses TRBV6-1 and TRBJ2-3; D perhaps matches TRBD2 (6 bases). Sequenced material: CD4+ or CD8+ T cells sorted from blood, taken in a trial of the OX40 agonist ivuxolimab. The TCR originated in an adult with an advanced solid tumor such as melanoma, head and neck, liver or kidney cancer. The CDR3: CASSPSRGSTDTQYF. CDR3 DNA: TGTGCCAGCAGTCCGTCCCGGGGGAGCACAGATACGCAGTATTTT.